This is a list of T cell receptor beta chains from one sample in a study of T cell repertoires in cytomegalovirus infection. In TCRdb, the reads were re-called with MiXCR into one record per CDR3 protein. Here the sample spans under 200,000 distinct CDR3 sequences, 8% to 10% being singletons. The material sequenced was PBMCs. The source is a human donor in good health (CMV status not recorded). Some clones in this sample may be carry-over from other donors' samples. Each CDR3 is given with its conserved first and last residue. A D gene is named only where the DNA matches it firmly. The listing skips clone size in some rows; elsewhere it reads once, few, many or a size class.

size	D	J	V	CDR3	DNA
few	NA	TRBJ2-1	TRBV19	CASSIFGNNEQFF	TGTGCCAGTAGTATATTCGGGAACAATGAGCAGTTCTTC
many	TRBD1	TRBJ2-7	TRBV4-2	CASSQQGTGDYEQYF	TGTGCCAGCAGCCAACAGGGGACAGGGGACTACGAGCAGTACTTC
NA	TRBD1	TRBJ2-7	TRBV6-2/TRBV6-3	CASIKTGEGYEQYF	TGTGCCAGCATCAAAACAGGGGAAGGTTACGAGCAGTACTTC
many	NA	TRBJ1-5	TRBV7-2	CASSSYNQPQHF	TGTGCCAGCAGCTCCTACAATCAGCCCCAGCATTTT
few	NA	TRBJ1-1	TRBV7-8	CASTPGGAWTEAFF	TGTGCCAGCACCCCGGGAGGGGCATGGACTGAAGCTTTCTTT
many	TRBD1	TRBJ2-1	TRBV7-9	CASSYLTGVYEQFF	TGTGCCAGCAGCTACTTGACAGGGGTTTATGAGCAGTTCTTC
many	NA	TRBJ1-5	TRBV19	CASSIGAHSNQPQHF	TGTGCCAGTAGTATTGGGGCACATAGCAATCAGCCCCAGCATTTT
NA	NA	TRBJ2-5	TRBV28	CASSASEAQYF	TGTGCCAGCAGTGCCAGTGAGGCCCAGTACTTC
many	TRBD2	TRBJ2-1	TRBV20-1	CSAEREGNEQFF	TGCAGTGCGGAGCGGGAGGGGAATGAGCAGTTCTTC
NA	NA	TRBJ2-7	TRBV28	CASSLLTVPYEQYF	TGTGCCAGCAGTTTACTGACAGTCCCCTACGAGCAGTACTTC
many	NA	TRBJ1-2	TRBV7-9	CASSLASENAARSYTF	TGTGCCAGCAGCTTAGCGAGTGAGAACGCCGCCAGAAGCTACACCTTC
many	TRBD1	TRBJ2-7	TRBV7-2	CASSLTGGAYEQYF	TGTGCCAGCAGCCTGACAGGGGGGGCCTACGAGCAGTACTTC
NA	TRBD1	TRBJ1-5	TRBV20-1	CSARDRQGWGNQPQHF	TGCAGTGCTAGAGATCGACAGGGTTGGGGCAATCAGCCCCAGCATTTT
many	NA	TRBJ1-1	TRBV7-2	CASSFNGGLSTEAFF	TGTGCCAGCAGCTTCAACGGGGGTCTCAGCACTGAAGCTTTCTTT
many	NA	TRBJ2-7	TRBV5-5	CASSHNPGGLRYEQYF	TGTGCCAGCAGCCACAACCCAGGGGGGCTTCGCTACGAGCAGTACTTC
NA	TRBD1	TRBJ1-2	TRBV4-1	CASSQDHRGNYGYTF	TGCGCCAGCAGCCAAGACCACAGGGGAAACTATGGCTACACCTTC
few	TRBD1	TRBJ1-1	TRBV7-6	CASSLAGTGVEAFF	TGTGCCAGCAGCCTAGCCGGGACAGGAGTTGAAGCTTTCTTT
few	NA	TRBJ1-5	TRBV15	CATSRGGSVGNQPQHF	TGTGCCACCAGCAGAGGTGGGTCAGTGGGCAATCAGCCCCAGCATTTT
many	TRBD1	TRBJ1-2	TRBV7-2	CASSASGQGSNYGYTF	TGTGCCAGCAGCGCATCGGGACAGGGAAGTAACTATGGCTACACCTTC
many	NA	TRBJ2-3	TRBV12-3/TRBV12-4	CASSPQGFDTQYF	TGTGCCAGCAGTCCTCAGGGTTTCGATACGCAGTATTTT
many	NA	TRBJ1-5	TRBV7-2	CASTVDSHNQPQHF	TGTGCCAGCACCGTTGACAGTCACAATCAGCCCCAGCATTTT
NA	NA	TRBJ2-6	TRBV28	CASSQILGFGSGANVLTF	TGTGCCAGCAGCCAAATCCTCGGATTTGGCTCTGGGGCCAACGTCCTGACTTTC
many	NA	TRBJ2-5	TRBV29-1	CSAPFPTGAETQYF	TGCAGCGCCCCCTTCCCGACTGGGGCAGAGACCCAGTACTTC
NA	NA	TRBJ2-2	TRBV18	CASSPTGNVGELFF	TGTGCCAGCTCACCAACAGGGAACGTCGGGGAGCTGTTTTTT
many	TRBD1	TRBJ1-4	TRBV7-2	CASSPRQGTNEKLFF	TGTGCCAGCAGCCCCCGACAGGGAACTAATGAAAAACTGTTTTTT
many	TRBD2	TRBJ2-7	TRBV28	CASSTGTSGVGSDEQYF	TGTGCCAGCAGCACCGGGACTAGCGGGGTCGGGTCGGACGAGCAGTACTTC
NA	NA	TRBJ1-2	TRBV5-1	CASSAGPENYGYTF	TGCGCCAGCAGCGCCGGGCCAGAGAACTATGGCTACACCTTC
few	NA	TRBJ2-5	TRBV30	CAYLPSPQETQYF	TGTGCCTATCTACCCTCCCCACAAGAGACCCAGTACTTC
many	NA	TRBJ2-7	TRBV7-9	CASSFGIQDEQYF	TGTGCCAGCAGCTTCGGGATACAGGACGAGCAGTACTTC
few	NA	TRBJ1-1	TRBV5-6	CASSLASGRKLRTEAFF	TGTGCCAGCAGCTTGGCCTCAGGGAGAAAATTGAGGACTGAAGCTTTCTTT
many	NA	TRBJ1-6	TRBV20-1	CSARDGTVSSYNSPLHF	TGCAGTGCTAGAGATGGGACGGTGAGCTCCTATAATTCACCCCTCCACTTT
many	NA	TRBJ2-6	TRBV6-1	CASSGDISGANVLTF	TGTGCCAGCAGTGGAGACATCTCTGGGGCCAACGTCCTGACTTTC
many	NA	TRBJ2-1	TRBV7-2	CASSLTVRREVNEQFF	TGTGCCAGCAGCTTAACGGTTAGGCGGGAAGTAAATGAGCAGTTCTTC
NA	NA	TRBJ1-1	TRBV9	CASSPEQGVRSTEAFF	TGTGCCAGCAGCCCAGAACAGGGCGTTCGGAGCACTGAAGCTTTCTTT
few	TRBD1	TRBJ1-5	TRBV7-6	CASSNLQGSNQPQHF	TGTGCCAGCAGCAACCTACAGGGGAGCAATCAGCCCCAGCATTTT
NA	NA	TRBJ2-3	TRBV5-1	CASSLVGGDGDTQYF	TGCGCCAGCAGCTTAGTTGGCGGAGATGGAGATACGCAGTATTTT
many	NA	TRBJ1-3	TRBV2	CASSYDRSDGNTIYF	TGTGCCAGCAGCTATGACAGGAGTGATGGAAACACCATATATTTT
many	TRBD1	TRBJ2-7	TRBV28	CASSLPGQGVSYF	TGTGCCAGCAGTTTGCCGGGGCAGGGGGTCTCCTACTTC
many	NA	TRBJ1-1	TRBV5-1	CASSLEAVTEAFF	TGCGCCAGCAGCTTGGAGGCAGTCACTGAAGCTTTCTTT
NA	NA	TRBJ1-3	TRBV19	CASSIIGAGNTIYF	TGTGCCAGTAGTATCATCGGGGCTGGAAACACCATATATTTT
NA	TRBD2	TRBJ2-3	TRBV5-4	CASSLENSSGGPFSTDTQYF	TGTGCCAGCAGCTTGGAGAATTCTAGCGGGGGCCCTTTTAGCACAGATACGCAGTATTTT
many	NA	TRBJ1-2	TRBV28	CASTDGQPYGYTF	TGTGCCAGCACGGACGGGCAGCCCTATGGCTACACCTTC